The present TCR beta chain was sequenced within a study of blood T cell repertoires in COVID-19. Study background: PBMCs, B-cell-depleted T cells, or T cells were the source of the cDNA or gDNA that made up the material.

Germline trimming cut 0 bases from V and 7 bases from J; bases unmatched to any gene: 10. The germline gives CDR1 SGHNT, CDR2 YYREEE (reference sequence). The CDR3 runs 15 residues. Produced via immunoSEQ multiplex PCR; TCRdb's table is partial and in-frame only. The sample comprises about 130,000 clones, 86% of which are singletons, and approximately 16% rests with the top ten. The sequence came from a woman in her fifties or sixties who had recovered from COVID-19. The chain recombines TRBV5-4 with TRBJ2-7, with 7 bases fitting TRBD1. Specimen: peripheral blood. This CDR3 is CASSLDRGVRGEQYF. The CDR3 DNA reads TGTGCCAGCAGCTTGGACAGGGGAGTGAGGGGTGAGCAGTACTTC.